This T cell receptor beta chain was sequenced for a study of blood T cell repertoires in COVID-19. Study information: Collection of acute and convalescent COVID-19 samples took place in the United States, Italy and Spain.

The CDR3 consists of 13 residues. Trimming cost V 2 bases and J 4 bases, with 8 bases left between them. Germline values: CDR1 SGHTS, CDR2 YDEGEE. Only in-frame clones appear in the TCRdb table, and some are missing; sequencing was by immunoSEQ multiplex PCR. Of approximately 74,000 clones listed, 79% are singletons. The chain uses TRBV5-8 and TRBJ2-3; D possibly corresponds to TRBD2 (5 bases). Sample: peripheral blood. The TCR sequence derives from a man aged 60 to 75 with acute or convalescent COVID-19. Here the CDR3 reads CASSFGNADTQYF. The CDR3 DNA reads TGTGCCAGCAGCTTCGGGAATGCAGATACGCAGTATTTT.